This TCR beta chain was captured in a study of shared clonotypes between healthy human individuals. TCRdb keeps only in-frame clones here, not all; method: immunoSEQ multiplex PCR. The sample contains 550,000 to 700,000 clones, 55% to 85% of which appear only once. Trimming took 3 bases from V and 2 from J, leaving 17 bases between them. Germline V gives CDR1 SGHTA, CDR2 FQGTGA. The CDR3 spans 16 residues. Sequencing was carried out using memory CD4+ T cells sorted from blood. Subset reported: CD45RA-negative fraction. The sequence was collected from a woman aged 25 to 39 in good health. The chain recombines TRBV7-3 with TRBJ2-7; a weak D match, TRBD2 (6 bases). Here the CDR3 reads CASSLGSGGSPYEQYF. The CDR3 nucleotides read TGTGCCAGCAGCTTGGGTAGCGGAGGTTCCCCCTACGAGCAGTACTTC.